One and the same sample provided the 14 T cell receptor beta chains below, sequenced in a study of blood T cell repertoires in COVID-19 (dated by TCRdb to the early 2020s). Library creation used the immunoSEQ multiplex PCR assay. TCRdb carries this immuneACCESS record with in-frame sequences only. Its versions omit some clonotypes, under half of them owing to an unresolved V gene in the studies checked, with the rest unexplained. The sample table records a few hundred thousand clones; more than 80% of these occur just once. Clones ranked in the top ten supply roughly 6.8% of the sample. The sequenced material came from peripheral blood. These receptors were obtained from a woman between 25 and 40 years old with COVID-19, enrolled during active disease.

V gene TRBV7-9 combines with J gene TRBJ1-4; no firm D call. The CDR3 runs 13 residues. CDR1 and CDR2 from the germline V gene are SEHNR and FQNEAQ (reference sequence). The ends were cut back, 5 bases at V and 4 bases at J, with 8 bases in the middle. The CDR3 is CASSLEFNEKLFF. For the CDR3, the DNA is TGTGCCAGCAGCCTGGAGTTTAATGAAAAACTGTTTTTT.

This clone has a count of ten or more. V usage is TRBV3-1 (or the pseudogene TRBV3-2) and J usage is TRBJ2-1; D not resolved. This CDR3 comprises 12 residues. Trimming left V 4 bases short and J 8 bases short, with 9 bases between. Germline V gene data show CDR1 as LGHDT and CDR2 as YNNKEL (reference sequence). In DNA, the CDR3 is TGTGCCAGCAGCCCGCGAGGCTATGAGCAGTTCTTC. Its protein is CASSPRGYEQFF.

The rearrangement uses TRBV5-6 and TRBJ2-1; D might be TRBD2 (6 bases). The germline gives CDR1 SGHDT, CDR2 YYEEEE. V shed 0 bases and J shed 0 bases, with 10 bases lying between them. The CDR3 contains 16 residues. The CDR3 spells CASSLAGGSSYNEQFF. DNA of the CDR3: TGTGCCAGCAGCTTGGCCGGGGGTAGCTCCTACAATGAGCAGTTCTTC.

This chain uses TRBV30 with TRBJ1-5; D is unclear. The CDR3 runs 13 residues. CDR1 GTSNPN and CDR2 SVGIG come from the germline V gene (reference sequence). V was shortened by 0 bases and J by 1 base, with 4 bases between the two germline ends. This chain's CDR3 is CAWSVRSNQPQHF. CDR3 coding DNA: TGTGCCTGGAGTGTACGGAGCAATCAGCCCCAGCATTTT.

V gene TRBV7-2 combines with J gene TRBJ1-1, with D perhaps TRBD1 (5 bases). CDR3 size: 14 residues. Trimming took 1 base from V and 7 from J, leaving 13 bases between them. The germline CDR1 and CDR2 sequences are SGHTA and FQGNSA. The CDR3 region has the DNA TGTGCCAGCAGCTTAGGACAGATTCCTGGTGAAGCTTTCTTT. Protein: CASSLGQIPGEAFF.

This chain connects TRBV5-4 to TRBJ1-5; 8 bases agree with TRBD1. V shed 2 bases and J 5 bases; nucleotides not matched to a gene: 3. Germline values: CDR1 SGHNT, CDR2 YYREEE (reference sequence). The CDR3 has 14 amino acids. CDR3 in DNA: TGTGCCAGCAGCTTAACACAGGGGGATCAGCCCCAGCATTTT. Its protein is CASSLTQGDQPQHF.

This clone was seen a single time. The chain has TRBV12-3 or TRBV12-4 and TRBJ1-1; D is undetermined. Between the trimmed V and J ends, which lost 4 bases and 5 bases, there was a span of 8 bases. The CDR3 runs 12 residues. The CDR3 nucleotides are TGTGCCAGCAGTTACGCGGGAACTGAAGCTTTCTTT. Translated: CASSYAGTEAFF.

The chain joins TRBV19 to TRBJ1-2, with D hard to call. The germline V gene encodes CDR1 LNHDA and CDR2 SQIVND (reference sequence). V lost 3 bases and J 6 bases, leaving 17 bases between the germline ends. This CDR3 comprises 15 residues. CDR3 bases: TGTGCCAGTAGTATTTACCCGGACGGGAGTGATGGCTACACCTTC. Translating it yields CASSIYPDGSDGYTF.

The J gene is TRBJ2-7, the V gene TRBV3-1 (or the pseudogene TRBV3-2); weak D call: TRBD2 (6 bases). The CDR3 runs to 14 residues. Germline values: CDR1 LGHDT, CDR2 YNNKEL (reference sequence). V was pared by 4 bases and J by 6 bases, with 16 bases between. The CDR3 DNA follows: TGTGCCAGCAGCCCGACGGGAGCGTACCGCGAGCAGTACTTC. Protein: CASSPTGAYREQYF.

The V gene is TRBV13, the J gene TRBJ2-2, with 7 positions matching TRBD2. V gave up 2 bases and J gave up 6 bases; unmatched junction bases: 12. CDR1 is PRHDT, CDR2 FYEKMQ, per germline (reference sequence). There are 17 residues in the CDR3. The CDR3 spells CASSLFIGWGGAGELFF. CDR3 nucleotides: TGTGCCAGCAGCTTATTCATAGGGTGGGGGGGAGCCGGGGAGCTGTTTTTT.

V is TRBV6-2 or TRBV6-3 and J is TRBJ2-1; no definite D call. CDR1 MNHEY and CDR2 SVGEGT come from the germline V gene. V was clipped by 5 bases and J by 4 bases, with 18 bases between them. The CDR3 contains 16 residues. The CDR3 bases are TGTGCCAGCAGTCTAAACGCGGAAGTTCGGTACAATGAGCAGTTCTTC. Its protein is CASSLNAEVRYNEQFF.

The chain couples TRBV30 to TRBJ1-1, with D perhaps matching TRBD1 (5 bases). Looked up from germline, CDR1 is GTSNPN and CDR2 is SVGIG (reference sequence). CDR3 size: 15 residues. With 0 bases removed from V and 3 bases from J, the gap between germline ends came to 14 bases. The CDR3 nucleotides are TGTGCCTGGAGTGTACCGAGACAGATCTACACTGAAGCTTTCTTT. This gives the protein CAWSVPRQIYTEAFF.

V usage is TRBV7-3 and J usage is TRBJ2-1; 8 bases match TRBD2. V lost 3 bases, J lost 2 bases, and 3 bases stayed unmatched. This CDR3 contains 15 residues. The germline CDR1 and CDR2 sequences are SGHTA and FQGTGA. DNA of the CDR3: TGTGCCAGCAGCTTGACTAGCGAGCCCTACAATGAGCAGTTCTTC. Protein product: CASSLTSEPYNEQFF.

CDR3 nucleotides: TGTGCCAGCAGCTTACTGGGGGGGAGCAATCAGCCCCAGCATTTT. The encoded protein is CASSLLGGSNQPQHF. V usage is TRBV7-2 and J usage is TRBJ1-5; TRBD1 is a possible D gene (5 bases). Trimming left V 2 bases short and J 1 base short, with 9 bases between. Germline CDR1 is SGHTA and CDR2 is FQGNSA. This CDR3 comprises 15 residues.